This T cell receptor (beta chain) was obtained from a study of blood T cell repertoires in COVID-19. Background on the study: Sites in the United States, Italy and Spain provided acute and convalescent COVID-19 samples. PBMCs, B-cell-depleted T cells, or T cells were the source of the cDNA or gDNA that made up the material.

Original processing methods: Using reference gene primer amplification, nucleated cell counts were estimated. Libraries were prepared by immunoSEQ multiplex PCR; TCRdb keeps only in-frame clonotypes and omits some of them. The V and J calls and clone size come from that table; D and trimming were worked out from the DNA. The repertoire consists of roughly 120,000 clones, with approximately 87% occurring once and the leading ten covering over 2%. Germline V CDR1 and CDR2: MNHEY, SVGAGI. The CDR3 runs to 14 residues. V was pared by 2 bases and J by 10 bases, with 15 bases between. This TCR came from a young man with acute or convalescent COVID-19. Source material: peripheral blood. This chain connects TRBV6-5 to TRBJ2-1; D not resolved. DNA of the CDR3: TGTGCCAGCAGTTACGCCCTCAGAGGAACCGAGCAGTTCTTC. It is translated as CASSYALRGTEQFF.